This TCR beta chain was recovered during a study of blood T cell repertoires in COVID-19. Study summary: Sites in the United States, Italy and Spain provided acute and convalescent COVID-19 samples. From T cells, B-cell-depleted T cells, or PBMCs came the material, which was cDNA or gDNA.

Authors' methods: For nucleated cells, counts were estimated from reference gene primer amplification. The protocol was immunoSEQ multiplex PCR, while the TCRdb copy is restricted to in-frame clones and leaves out a portion. Clone size and V and J calls were adopted from that table, with D and trimming inferred from the DNA. The data contain some 55,000 clones, less than 90% of them singletons. The length of the CDR3 is 17 residues. The germline gives CDR1 LNHDA, CDR2 SQIVND (reference sequence). With 4 bases clipped from V and 4 bases from J, the junction kept 13 bases outside the gene matches. The rearrangement links TRBV19 to TRBJ2-5, with TRBD1 identical over 9 bases. The clonotype originates from a woman aged 60-70 years with acute or convalescent COVID-19. The sample was peripheral blood. CDR3 nucleotides: TGTGCCAGTAGTAATCGACCGGGACAGGGTATTGGAGAGACCCAGTACTTC. The encoded protein is CASSNRPGQGIGETQYF. Drawing the rest from reference TRBV19 and TRBJ2-5, the complete variable domain is DGGITQSPKYLFRKEGQNVTLSCEQNLNHDAMYWYRQDPGQGLRLIYYSQIVNDFQKGDIAEGYSVSREKKESFPLTVTSAQKNPTAFYLCASSNRPGQGIGETQYFGPGTRLLVL.